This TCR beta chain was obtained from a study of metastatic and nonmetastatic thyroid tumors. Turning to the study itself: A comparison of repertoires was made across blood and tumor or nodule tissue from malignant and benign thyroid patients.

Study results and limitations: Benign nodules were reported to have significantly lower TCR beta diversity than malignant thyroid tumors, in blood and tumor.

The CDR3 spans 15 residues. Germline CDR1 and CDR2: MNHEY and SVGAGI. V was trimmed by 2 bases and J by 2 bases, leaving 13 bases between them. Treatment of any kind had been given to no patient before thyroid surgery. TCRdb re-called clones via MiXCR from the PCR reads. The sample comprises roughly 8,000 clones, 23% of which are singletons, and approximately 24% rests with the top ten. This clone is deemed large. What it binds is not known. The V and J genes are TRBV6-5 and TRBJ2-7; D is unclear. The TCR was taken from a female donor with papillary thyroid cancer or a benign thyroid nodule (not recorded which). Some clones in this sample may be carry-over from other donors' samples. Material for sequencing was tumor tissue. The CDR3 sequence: CASSYSAAYTYEQYF. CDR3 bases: TGTGCCAGCAGTTACAGTGCAGCCTATACCTACGAGCAGTACTTC.